The rows below give T cell receptor beta chains drawn from one sample of a study of blood T cell repertoires in COVID-19. Some clones are missing from TCRdb's copy, which holds only in-frame ones; the method was immunoSEQ multiplex PCR. The table lists roughly 56,000 clones, more than 90% of them singletons. Sequencing input: peripheral blood. The receptors were gathered from a man in his forties or fifties with active COVID-19. The CDR3 runs from the conserved cysteine through the conserved F or W. A D gene is named only where the DNA matches it firmly. Expanded clones are given a class, and other clones once, few, many or no size at all.

cdr3_nt,cdr3_aa,d_call,j_call,clone_size,v_call
TGCGCCAGCAGCCTAGCGGATACCACAGATACGCAGTATTTT,CASSLADTTDTQYF,.,TRBJ2-3,.,TRBV4-1
TGCAGCGCGACCTCAGGGATTTCTGGCTATGGCTACACCTTC,CSATSGISGYGYTF,.,TRBJ1-2,.,TRBV29-1
TGTGCCAGCAGCCCTCCCCTGGGGGAGCTGTTTTTT,CASSPPLGELFF,.,TRBJ2-2,.,TRBV7-6
TGTGCCAGCAGTCCCACAGGGTTTTCAGCCCAGCATTTT,CASSPTGFSAQHF,.,TRBJ1-5,.,TRBV12-3/TRBV12-4
TGTGCCAGCAGCTTGGGACTAGGGGGGTACAATGAGCAGTTCTTC,CASSLGLGGYNEQFF,TRBD2,TRBJ2-1,.,TRBV7-7
TGTGCCAGCAGCTTCCAGGGGACGGGGCAGGAGCAGTACTTC,CASSFQGTGQEQYF,.,TRBJ2-7,.,TRBV7-2
TGTGCCAGCAGCGCCGACAGCAGGACCTACGAGCAGTACTTC,CASSADSRTYEQYF,.,TRBJ2-7,.,TRBV9
TGTGCCAGCAAACCTGGTCCCGGGGGAAGTAAGACTGAAGCTTTCTTT,CASKPGPGGSKTEAFF,.,TRBJ1-1,few,TRBV7-2
TGTGCCAGCAGTCCAGGGGGTGGCTACACCTTC,CASSPGGGYTF,TRBD1,TRBJ1-2,.,TRBV2
TGTGCCAGCAGTTACGTCGGAGGCACCTACGAGCAGTACTTC,CASSYVGGTYEQYF,.,TRBJ2-7,.,TRBV6-6
TGCGCCAGCAGCCAATTCTCAGGGCCCTCCGATGAAAAACTGTTTTTT,CASSQFSGPSDEKLFF,.,TRBJ1-4,.,TRBV4-3
TGTGCCAGCAGTTGGGACACAGCAACGCAGTATTTT,CASSWDTATQYF,.,TRBJ2-3,.,TRBV12-3/TRBV12-4
TGTGCCAGCAGCTTAGTGACTAGCGGGTCCGCCTCCGAGCAGTACTTC,CASSLVTSGSASEQYF,TRBD2,TRBJ2-7,.,TRBV11-2
TGTGCCAGCAGCCGAAGGTACAGGGGGCTTCCTAGCAATCAGCCCCAGCATTTT,CASSRRYRGLPSNQPQHF,TRBD1,TRBJ1-5,.,TRBV27
TGTGCCAGCAGCACCGACAGGGTAGGCGAGCAGTACTTC,CASSTDRVGEQYF,TRBD1,TRBJ2-7,.,TRBV11-1
TGTGCCAGCAGTTATACAGGGGGCAGGCAGCCCCAGCATTTT,CASSYTGGRQPQHF,TRBD1,TRBJ1-5,.,TRBV28
TGTGCCAGCAGCTTAGTTGCAGGGTCCACCGGGGAGCTGTTTTTT,CASSLVAGSTGELFF,.,TRBJ2-2,once,TRBV11-2
TGTGCCAGCAGTCCCACACGGTATTTT,CASSPTRYF,.,TRBJ2-3,.,TRBV7-9
TGTGCCATCAGTGAGGGACAAGGGGGGAACACTGAAGCTTTCTTT,CAISEGQGGNTEAFF,.,TRBJ1-1,few,TRBV10-3
TGTGCCAGCAGCTTGGGGGCTCTGACCTACGAGCAGTACTTC,CASSLGALTYEQYF,.,TRBJ2-7,.,TRBV5-8
TGTGCCTGGAGAAGCGGGGGGGCTAGGGCGACCCAGTACTTC,CAWRSGGARATQYF,TRBD2,TRBJ2-5,.,TRBV30
TGTGCCAGCAGCTTAGGTTACAGGGGTTCGGGCACCGGGGAGCTGTTTTTT,CASSLGYRGSGTGELFF,TRBD1,TRBJ2-2,.,TRBV11-3
TGTGCCAGCAGTTTAGTTTGGGAGCAGTGGGCAGAGACCCAGTACTTC,CASSLVWEQWAETQYF,.,TRBJ2-5,.,TRBV28
TGTGCCAGCAGCTCGCGACAGGGCTCCTACGAGCAGTACTTC,CASSSRQGSYEQYF,TRBD1,TRBJ2-7,.,TRBV11-1
TGTGCCAGCAGCTTAGTTGCAGGGAATGAGCAGTTCTTC,CASSLVAGNEQFF,.,TRBJ2-1,.,TRBV7-2
TGTGCCAGCAGACCCCAGGGGGGTTTTGCTGAAGCTTTCTTT,CASRPQGGFAEAFF,TRBD1,TRBJ1-1,.,TRBV2
TGTGCCAGCAGTTACTTGGAGGGCCCCCAGCCCCAGCATTTT,CASSYLEGPQPQHF,.,TRBJ1-5,.,TRBV6-6
TGTGCCAGCAGCGCATTTCAGGGGAATGAGCAGTTCTTC,CASSAFQGNEQFF,.,TRBJ2-1,.,TRBV11-3
TGTGCCAGCAAGCCGACTTCCGGGGGCTACGAGCAGTACTTC,CASKPTSGGYEQYF,.,TRBJ2-7,.,TRBV19
TGTGCCAGCAGCAGGGGGATAATCACAGATACGCAGTATTTT,CASSRGIITDTQYF,.,TRBJ2-3,.,TRBV7-2
TGTGCCAGCAGCTTACGAGCGGGGGGTAATGACGAGCAGTACTTC,CASSLRAGGNDEQYF,TRBD2,TRBJ2-7,.,TRBV7-2
TGTGCCAGCTCACCACTAGACTCACTGGGTGAGCAGTTCTTC,CASSPLDSLGEQFF,.,TRBJ2-1,.,TRBV18
TGTGCCAGCAGCCATAGACTAGCGGAGCTAGCCAAAAACATTCAGTACTTC,CASSHRLAELAKNIQYF,TRBD2,TRBJ2-4,.,TRBV5-8
TGTGCCAGCAGCTTGGGGAGGTATGAGCAGTTCTTC,CASSLGRYEQFF,.,TRBJ2-1,.,TRBV5-6
TGCAGCGTTGATCTACAGGGGGTTTGGGGCGAGCAGTACTTC,CSVDLQGVWGEQYF,TRBD1,TRBJ2-7,.,TRBV29-1
TGTGCCAGCTCACTGGGACAGGGGGGTCACGATGGCTACACCTTC,CASSLGQGGHDGYTF,TRBD1,TRBJ1-2,.,TRBV18
TGTGCCAGCAGCTTAAGGAGGGGGCGCGGTGGCACCGGGGAGCTGTTTTTT,CASSLRRGRGGTGELFF,.,TRBJ2-2,.,TRBV7-9